This entry lists 4 T cell receptor beta chains sequenced from one sample in a study of HIV-infected patients and healthy controls (dated by TCRdb to the mid-2010s). Since whole blood was used without any cell fractionation, the repertoire reflected all peripheral T cells in unsorted form. Libraries were prepared through 5' RACE. TCRdb lists the instrument as Illumina MiSeq. Around 510 ng RNA was reverse transcribed with SuperScript III using primers against the alpha and beta constant regions. Alpha and beta chain libraries were generated separately via chain-specific third strand synthesis with multiplexing indices. TCRdb reprocessing: public reads trimmed at Q25 with fastp, clones called with MiXCR, in-frame beta chains kept. Records with the same CDR3 protein are collapsed into one entry carrying the most frequent genes and DNA. The sample profile shows 15,000 to 20,000 distinct CDR3 sequences; around 10% of them were found once. The ten most abundant clones make up approximately 3.3% of the sample.

The sample consisted of blood. The receptors here all came from an adult in good health.

This chain links TRBV7-9 with TRBJ1-4, with 7 bases matching TRBD1. Germline CDR1 SEHNR, CDR2 FQNEAQ (reference sequence). V lost 5 bases to trimming and J lost 4 bases; unmatched junction nucleotides: 7. The CDR3 contains 15 residues. Here the CDR3 reads CASSPGQDVNEKLFF. The CDR3 bases are TGTGCCAGCAGCCCCGGACAGGACGTTAATGAAAAACTGTTTTTT.

This clonotype was recorded at least ten times. J is TRBJ2-5 and V is TRBV6-2 or TRBV6-3, with 12 nucleotides matching TRBD2. The CDR3 has 15 residues. Per germline, CDR1 MNHEY and CDR2 SVGEGT. J was trimmed by 5 bases and V by 6 bases; bases with no gene match: 7. The CDR3 sequence: CASRPGLAGLETQYF. The CDR3 DNA sequence: TGTGCCAGCAGGCCGGGACTAGCGGGCCTCGAGACCCAGTACTTC.

By frequency in the sample, this clonotype is medium-sized. The V gene is TRBV9, the J gene TRBJ2-2; D is possibly TRBD2 (6 bases). V lost 0 bases and J 0 bases, leaving 9 bases between the germline ends. CDR1 SGDLS and CDR2 YYNGEE come from the germline V gene. CDR3 length: 16 amino acids. CDR3 bases: TGTGCCAGCAGCGTAGTTAGCGGCCCGAACACCGGGGAGCTGTTTTTT. Protein product: CASSVVSGPNTGELFF.

This clonotype was detected a few times. This rearrangement joins TRBV18 to TRBJ1-4, with 8 nucleotides matching TRBD1. The junction had 8 bases not matched to a gene; V was cut back by 3 bases and J by 2 bases. CDR1 KGHSH and CDR2 LQKENI come from the germline V gene. The CDR3 is 17 amino acids. This CDR3 is CASSPSGGHSTNEKLFF. Here the CDR3 DNA reads TGTGCCAGCTCACCCTCAGGGGGCCATTCGACTAATGAAAAACTGTTTTTT. The variable domain in full, completed from reference TRBV18 and TRBJ1-4, reads NAGVMQNPRHLVRRRGQEARLRCSPMKGHSHVYWYRQLPEEGLKFMVYLQKENIIDESGMPKERFSAEFPKEGPSILRIQQVVRGDSAAYFCASSPSGGHSTNEKLFFGSGTQLSVL.